These 10 T cell receptor beta chains originate from one sample sequenced in a study of shared clonotypes between healthy human individuals. Sequencing used immunoSEQ multiplex PCR; TCRdb keeps in-frame clones, though not all of them. The sample holds more than 400,000 clones, about 72% seen once. Sequenced material: PBMCs. The source is a woman in her thirties or forties in good health. Some clones in this sample may be carry-over from other donors' samples.

This chain uses TRBV27 with TRBJ2-7; D may be TRBD2 (6 bases). The germline V gene has CDR1 MNHEY and CDR2 SMNVEV (reference sequence). The CDR3 totals 14 residues. V was trimmed by 0 bases and J by 4 bases, leaving 10 bases between them. CDR3 residues: CASSLSGSGYEQYF. The CDR3 DNA sequence: TGTGCCAGCAGTTTATCCGGGAGTGGGTACGAGCAGTACTTC.

The J gene is TRBJ1-1, the V gene TRBV7-9, with D possibly being TRBD1 (6 bases). The V gene's germline CDR1 is SEHNR and CDR2 FQNEAQ (reference sequence). Trimming shortened V by 5 bases and J by 1 base, and 11 bases separated the two germline ends. This CDR3 region has 14 residues. The CDR3 sequence is CASSLRGRNTEAFF. For the CDR3, the DNA is TGTGCCAGCAGCCTCAGGGGCCGGAACACTGAAGCTTTCTTT.

The chain's CDR3 is CATSREQTNTGELFF. The CDR3 nucleotides read TGTGCCACCAGCAGAGAACAGACGAACACCGGGGAGCTGTTTTTT. This sequence joins TRBV15 and TRBJ2-2; D is undetermined. CDR3 length equals 15 residues. Between the trimmed V and J ends, which lost 0 bases and 0 bases, there was a span of 5 bases. The germline V gene has CDR1 LNHNV and CDR2 YYDKDF (reference sequence).

This clone was counted between two and nine times. The V call is TRBV11-2, the J call TRBJ1-6; D gene uncertain. The CDR3 is 14 residues long. The germline V gene encodes CDR1 SGHAT and CDR2 FQNNGV. The V end was cut by 0 bases, the J end by 8 bases, with 8 bases between. CDR3 loop: CASSLERIYSPLHF. The CDR3 coding sequence is TGTGCCAGCAGCTTAGAACGGATTTATTCACCCCTCCACTTT.

The chain joins TRBV6-6 to TRBJ2-5; 8 nucleotides agree with TRBD2. The J call may be incorrect, as the DNA end agrees better with TRBJ2-7. Germline V gene lookup returns CDR1 MNHNY and CDR2 SVGAGI (reference sequence). CDR3 length: 15 amino acids. The CDR3 spells CASSYDSGSSHEQYF. The CDR3 nucleotides are TGTGCCAGCAGTTACGACAGCGGGAGTTCCCACGAGCAGTACTTC.

CDR3 DNA: TGTGCCAGTAGTAGGACAGGGGCCCAAGAGACCCAGTACTTC. Protein product: CASSRTGAQETQYF. J is TRBJ2-5 and V is TRBV19; 9 bases agree with TRBD1. CDR1 is LNHDA and CDR2 is SQIVND in the germline V gene (reference sequence). The CDR3 is made up of 14 amino acids. The V gene end was trimmed by 4 bases and the J gene end by 1 base; junction bases not matched to a gene: 1.

The V gene is TRBV27, the J gene TRBJ2-1; 8 bases match TRBD1. The germline gives CDR1 MNHEY, CDR2 SMNVEV (reference sequence). V was clipped by 6 bases and J by 8 bases; unmatched bases: 12. The CDR3 spans 15 residues. The chain's CDR3 is CASSPLRDRPHEQFF. CDR3 nucleotides: TGTGCCAGCAGCCCACTCCGGGACAGGCCCCATGAGCAGTTCTTC.

Comment on this clone: In the same sample, other DNA sequences code for this CDR3. The chain employs TRBV28 and TRBJ2-3; D call uncertain. V dropped 4 bases and J dropped 3 bases, with 5 bases sitting between them. The germline CDR1 and CDR2 sequences are MDHEN and SYDVKM. This CDR3 has 12 amino acids. The CDR3 reads CASSSPTDTQYF. The CDR3, as DNA: TGTGCCAGCAGTTCCCCGACAGATACGCAGTATTTT.

The rearrangement uses TRBV20-1 and TRBJ2-1, with D possibly TRBD1 on 6 matching bases. Germline CDR1 is DFQATT and CDR2 is SNEGSKA (reference sequence). CDR3 length equals 11 residues. V was trimmed by 5 bases and J by 5 bases, leaving 7 bases between them. The DNA for the CDR3 is TGCAGTGCTGGACAGAACAATGAGCAGTTCTTC. It encodes CSAGQNNEQFF.

The chain combines TRBV19 with TRBJ2-4, with 8 bases fitting TRBD1. The V and J ends lost 7 bases and 3 bases, in that order; junction bases with no gene match: 11. Germline V gene sequence: CDR1 LNHDA, CDR2 SQIVND (reference sequence). The CDR3 consists of 16 residues. CDR3: CASMRPGGAGKNIQYF. For the CDR3, the DNA is TGTGCCAGTATGAGGCCAGGGGGCGCAGGCAAAAACATTCAGTACTTC.